Included here is one T cell receptor beta chain sequence, with context. Its antigen specificity is not known. Per-base qualities were not stored, and no clone one base away is much larger. The time point label for this specimen denotes: roughly 24 weeks on oral tofacitinib. The sample's treatment or condition label, decoded: oral pan-JAK inhibitor, 5-10 mg twice daily. Peripheral blood and lesional scalp punch biopsies were obtained from patients with alopecia areata. PBMCs were isolated by density centrifugation and stained for CD3, CD4 and CD8, after which CD4+ and CD8+ T cells were sorted on a FACSAria. The germline V gene (reference sequence) sets CDR1 to LNHDA and CDR2 to SQIVND. Spanning cysteine to phenylalanine, the CDR3 consists of 14 amino acids. Only the CDR3 part of the read is kept: 42 bases, read in frame from the first base. V ends up 1 base short and J 1 base short, with an unmatched junction base count of 0.

The sample belongs to a study of CD8+ T cells in alopecia areata (dated by TCRdb to the late 2010s). Background for the entire study: Treated patients were enrolled in an open-label pilot trial of oral tofacitinib, 5 to 10 mg twice daily, for moderate-to-severe alopecia areata. Patients stayed on tofacitinib for 6 to 18 months and then had 6 months of follow-up off drug so that delayed response and recurrence could be assessed. Disease severity in treated patients was measured with the SALT score, which quantifies the percentage of affected scalp surface area. To study T cell clonal expansion in alopecia areata, the researchers applied high-throughput TCRbeta sequencing to both the C3H/HeJ mouse model and human patients. Scalp tissue and sorted CD4+ and CD8+ peripheral blood T cells from patchy and totalis/universalis alopecia areata patients and from healthy controls were covered by human TCRbeta sequencing. Biopsies were taken from tofacitinib-treated patients at baseline and again at 4 and 24 weeks into treatment, and several of those patients also had a later scalp biopsy. Clonality in the scalp was compared among normal scalp (n=4), patchy alopecia areata scalp (n=8), and alopecia totalis/universalis scalp (n=8). The RNA source kit depended on sample type: the PAXgene miRNA kit for fixed scalp, the miRNeasy kit for PBMCs, and the RNeasy kit for mouse skin. Amplification of TCRbeta CDR3 regions was done by immunoSEQ multiplex PCR using 35 Vbeta forward primers and 13 Jbeta reverse primers. Study-wide findings and limitations: Because the treated cohort was small and included a single nonresponder, larger studies are needed to assess links between baseline CD8+ expansion and response. Scalp TCR repertoire analysis is complicated because resident alphabeta T cells in normal human skin are also sequenced, whereas mouse skin is dominated by gammadelta T cells. Tofacitinib significantly decreased scalp clonality and the number of expanded CD8+ clones among the top 100 scalp clones. Many expanded lesional clones persisted in scalp and blood during tofacitinib treatment, which may partly explain relapse after stopping treatment. Compared with normal scalp, lesional scalp had higher clonality and more expanded CD8+ clones, particularly in alopecia totalis/universalis, a pattern that suggests antigenic drive. Compared with mice, TCR sequences shared between patients were less clear, possibly partly because of HLA diversity across the patient population.

The library was produced with the immunoSEQ multiplex PCR assay. To provide template for TCR sequencing, every sample had RNA extracted and reverse transcribed into cDNA. First-strand cDNA was synthesized with SuperScript III using a 2:1 mix of oligo-dT and random hexamers. A synthetic immune receptor repertoire was used to gauge amplification bias, and whatever bias remained was removed computationally. Regarding the original processing steps: Raw reads were preprocessed to remove errors, and CDR3 was defined according to IMGT conventions as the region from the conserved cysteine to phenylalanine. Clonality was calculated as 1 minus Shannon entropy normalized by log2 of the number of productive unique TCRs. CD4 or CD8 identity of scalp clones was inferred by cross-referencing scalp TCRbeta sequences with sorted blood CD4 and CD8 repertoires. TCRdb took this table from immuneACCESS and kept in-frame rearrangements with V and J called. Such tables lack part of the clones; where checked against another copy, unresolved V genes explain under half of the gap, and the rest is unexplained. V and J calls plus clone size are reproduced from that table; the DNA served to infer D and trimming. Here the sample has roughly 110,000 clones; 84% occur a single time. The top ten constitute roughly 25% of the sample.

The sequencing here drew on CD8+ T cells sorted from blood, taken at week 24, from a patient treated with tofacitinib. This TCR derives from a human donor with alopecia areata. The chain is made from TRBV19 and TRBJ1-2; 7 nucleotides in the junction match TRBD1. The CDR3 here reads CASSIAGGNYGYTF. The nucleotides read TGTGCCAGTAGTATAGCAGGGGGTAACTATGGCTACACCTTC.